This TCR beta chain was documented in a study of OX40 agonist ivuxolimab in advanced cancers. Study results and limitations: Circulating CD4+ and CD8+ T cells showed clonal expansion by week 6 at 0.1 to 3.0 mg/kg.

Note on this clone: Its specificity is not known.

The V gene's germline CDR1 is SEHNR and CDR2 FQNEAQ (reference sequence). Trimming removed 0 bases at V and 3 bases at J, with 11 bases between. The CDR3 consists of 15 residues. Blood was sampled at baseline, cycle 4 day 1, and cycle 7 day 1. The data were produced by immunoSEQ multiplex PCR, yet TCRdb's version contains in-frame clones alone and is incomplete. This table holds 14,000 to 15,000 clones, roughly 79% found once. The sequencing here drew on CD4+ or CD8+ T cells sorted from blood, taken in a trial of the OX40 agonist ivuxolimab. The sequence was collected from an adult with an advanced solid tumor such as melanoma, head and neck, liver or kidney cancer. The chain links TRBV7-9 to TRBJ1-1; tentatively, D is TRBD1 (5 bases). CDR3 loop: CASSLAWGEDTEAFF. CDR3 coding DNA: TGTGCCAGCAGCTTAGCGTGGGGGGAGGACACTGAAGCTTTCTTT.